This TCR beta chain came from a study of blood T cell repertoires in COVID-19. Study-level background: Whether acute or convalescent, the COVID-19 samples came from the United States, Italy and Spain. Sample material is recorded as cDNA or gDNA derived from T cells, B-cell-depleted T cells, or PBMCs.

As processed by the authors: It was from reference gene primer amplification that nucleated cell counts were estimated. TCRdb keeps only in-frame clones here, not all; method: immunoSEQ multiplex PCR. The V and J calls and the clone size are those of that table, but D and trimming were determined from the DNA. The sample holds over 250,000 clones, 80% to 90% seen once. This clone was detected once. Participants, roughly 18 to 90 years old, spanned fewer than 25 US areas. This clonotype originated in a young woman who had recovered from COVID-19. The sample was PBMCs or T cells enriched from blood (not recorded which).

As DNA, the CDR3 is TGCGCCAGCAGCCAAGGGGGCTACACGCAGTATTTT. As protein: CASSQGGYTQYF. The chain links TRBV4-1 to TRBJ2-3; possibly TRBD1 for D (5 bases). The V end was cut by 1 base, the J end by 9 bases, with 8 bases between. In germline, CDR1 is MGHRA, CDR2 YSYEKL. There are 12 residues in the CDR3.